This TCR beta chain stems from a study of T cells in Graves' hyperthyroidism and ophthalmopathy (dated by TCRdb to between 2018 and 2020). Background for the entire study: Peripheral blood was sampled at the time of initial diagnosis, prior to any treatment. To identify TCR V-J signatures that set the groups apart, the researchers used a discovery cohort of about a hundred patients, made up of around 40 with Graves' ophthalmopathy and 57 with stable Graves' hyperthyroidism. Prospective prediction of ophthalmopathy was tested in an independent validation cohort consisting of about 20 hyperthyroidism patients and over 15 patients who later progressed to ophthalmopathy. The approximately 98 discovery patients were randomly divided into training and test sets at a 7:3 ratio. In addition, the study compared T-cell repertoires in thyroid tissue and in blood from five or six Graves' hyperthyroidism patients. Once sampling was done, hyperthyroidism patients were given methimazole at a starting dose of 30 mg daily, whereas ophthalmopathy patients were given high-dose intravenous methylprednisolone. The paper reports TCR Vbeta CDR3 sequencing of approximately 140 peripheral blood samples: under 45 ophthalmopathy, fewer than 80 hyperthyroidism and 17 progressor patients. Results and caveats for the whole study, not just this receptor: A 13 V-J signature model separated ophthalmopathy from stable hyperthyroidism, with nearly 90% sensitivity and 81% to 83% specificity in cross-validation and 80%/75% in testing. In validation, the model predicted progression to ophthalmopathy a median of approximately 6.3 months before onset, with roughly 70% sensitivity and more than 72% specificity. Blood samples also contained most of the expanded thyroid clonotypes (frequency above 0.001), which suggests that blood repertoires may reflect thyroid immune responses. No statistical method was used to set the sample size in advance, and investigators knew the group allocation.

A patient counted as having stable Graves' hyperthyroidism if no progression to ophthalmopathy occurred over 18 months of follow-up. The hyperthyroidism patients were between 18 and 65 years old and newly diagnosed, with a disease duration of less than 2 months. Exclusion was applied to patients with uncontrolled infections, other autoimmune diseases, pregnancy or lactation. Clinical symptoms, serum thyroxine and TRAb, thyroid ultrasound, and orbital computed tomography formed the basis for the diagnoses. PBMCs were isolated from roughly 10 ml of fresh peripheral blood by Ficoll-Paque density gradient centrifugation. Trizol reagent was used to extract total RNA, and RNA quality was then checked on an Agilent 2100 Bioanalyzer. Via the germline V gene, CDR1 is SQVTM and CDR2 ANQGSEA. Spanning cysteine to phenylalanine, the CDR3 consists of 14 amino acids. The CDR3 DNA has 42 bases and is translated from base 1. Clipping removes 4 bases from V and 8 bases from J, with 10 as the unmatched junction base count.

This clonotype was seen repeatedly, ten times or more. Its antigen specificity is not known. Base qualities are not provided; no much larger clone lies one nucleotide away. The TCR beta CDR3 regions were amplified from the RNA transcripts. The TCR CDR3 was subjected to a first round of RT-PCR using the HTBI primer set and the Qiagen OneStep RT-PCR kit. A second multiplex PCR round built the libraries, followed by size selection and purification. Paired-end sequencing of the libraries was performed with 100 bp reads on an Illumina HiSeq2000. The original pipeline was this. SOAPnuke was used to process the raw data, with reads discarded if the reads contained adapters or uncalled bases, had a mean Phred below 15, or lacked an exact constant-primer or identifier match. High-quality paired reads were merged with COPE v1.2.5, and unique nucleotide sequences were defined as clonotypes. MiTCR v1.1 was used to align clonotypes to the IMGT TRBV, TRBD and TRBJ reference segments. Analysis was restricted to V-J combinations with a frequency above 0.0001, which covered over 98% of repertoires. A TCS score was defined as the ratio of F50 (clonal expansion) to E x V (chaos), with BLOSUM62-based TCRdist applied between CDR3 peptides within each V-J. Welch's t-statistics and random forest reduced just over 500 V-J features to 13, which were used in a naive Bayes classifier (R e1071). TCRdb reworked the public reads: Q25 trimming with fastp, MiXCR clone assembly, productive beta chains retained. For every CDR3 protein sequence, its rows merge into one entry that carries the most common genes and DNA. The V and J calls, along with clone size, are taken from TCRdb and not from the paper's own processing. The sample table shows roughly 700,000 distinct CDR3 sequences, and around 16% are seen once. Of the sample, 15% falls within the top ten clones.

The TCR comes from a man between 45 and 60 years old with Graves' hyperthyroidism. The chain links TRBV29-1 with TRBJ2-1, and 8 junctional nucleotides match TRBD1. Material: blood. The DNA is as follows: TGCAGCGTTGTGGGACAGGTTTATGTAGATGAGCAGTTCTTC. Protein translation: CSVVGQVYVDEQFF.